The T cell receptor beta chain described here comes from a study of cytomegalovirus exposure and HLA in healthy donors. Findings and caveats of the study: An analysis that came later showed most CMV-associated TCR beta chains appearing HLA-restricted. Among the most significant clusters, several appeared linked to common viral pathogens in a later analysis.

Germline assignment: CDR1 SGHVS and CDR2 FQNEAQ. The CDR3 consists of 21 residues. The V gene end was trimmed by 2 bases and the J gene end by 0 bases; junction bases not matched to a gene: 19. The PCR made use of 60 Vbeta and 13 Jbeta primers. Assay used: immunoSEQ multiplex PCR; TCRdb lists only in-frame clones, some missing. The repertoire holds around 190,000 clones, 75% to 85% seen once, with about 2.5% in the top ten. Remarks on this clone: Its antigen is undetermined.

Sequencing was carried out using PBMCs. The rearrangement uses TRBV7-8 and TRBJ1-3; TRBD1 agrees at 7 bases. The receptor was isolated from a woman aged 45 to 65 in good health and CMV-seronegative. CDR3 amino acids: CASSLLFAPHNRGFSGNTIYF. The DNA for the CDR3 is TGTGCCAGCAGCTTACTTTTCGCCCCCCACAACAGGGGCTTCTCTGGAAACACCATATATTTT.